These T cell receptor beta chains were read from a single sample in a study of blood T cell repertoires in COVID-19. Repertoires were generated with immunoSEQ multiplex PCR, while TCRdb's copy carries only in-frame clones and drops some. Of about 240,000 clones listed, around 90% are singletons. The sequenced material came from peripheral blood. The receptors come from a woman aged 40-49 years who had recovered from COVID-19. Both conserved end residues are part of each CDR3. Fields, in order: CDR3 DNA, CDR3 protein, clone size, V gene, J gene, D gene. The D gene is left open where the match is weak. Clone size appears in some rows only: once, few, many, or a class for an expanded clone.

TGTGCCAGCACCGGTACGGGGGGCGGTGGCACTGAAGCTTTCTTT	CASTGTGGGGTEAFF	.	TRBV14	TRBJ1-1	.
TGTGCCAGCAGTGACTCAGGGGACACTGAAGCTTTCTTT	CASSDSGDTEAFF	.	TRBV6-4	TRBJ1-1	.
TGTGCCAGCAGCCCACAGAACTCTGGAAACACCATATATTTT	CASSPQNSGNTIYF	.	TRBV6-6	TRBJ1-3	.
TGTGCCAGCGGAGCTTGGACAGGGGGCACTGAAGCTTTCTTT	CASGAWTGGTEAFF	.	TRBV7-2	TRBJ1-1	TRBD1
TGCGCCAGCACCTCCTCATTGGGCGCGAACACTGAAGCTTTCTTT	CASTSSLGANTEAFF	.	TRBV5-1	TRBJ1-1	.
TGTGCCTCCTCAACCGCGTCTGGAAACACCATATATTTT	CASSTASGNTIYF	.	TRBV30	TRBJ1-3	.
TGTGCCAGCAGGCAGGGGACAGGTGGAGCTTTCTTT	CASRQGTGGAFF	.	TRBV2	TRBJ1-1	TRBD1
TGCGCCAGCAGCCAAGGCCCGGTTTCGGGCTATGGCTACACCTTC	CASSQGPVSGYGYTF	once	TRBV4-1	TRBJ1-2	.
TGTGCCAGCAGTTTCGACAGGGCAGCTAACTATGGCTACACCTTC	CASSFDRAANYGYTF	few	TRBV27	TRBJ1-2	TRBD1
TGTGCCAGCTCCCAGACCCCAGGGAAGGCGAACACCGGGGAGCTGTTTTTT	CASSQTPGKANTGELFF	.	TRBV18	TRBJ2-2	.
TGTGCCACCAGTGAGGTCTCCAGGAACTATGGCTACACCTTC	CATSEVSRNYGYTF	.	TRBV24-1	TRBJ1-2	.
TGTGCCAGCAGTGAAGGGAGGATGGTCACAGATACGCAGTATTTT	CASSEGRMVTDTQYF	.	TRBV2	TRBJ2-3	.
TGTGCCAGTAGCCCAAATCCCAGGGGTTCAGGAAACACCATATATTTT	CASSPNPRGSGNTIYF	.	TRBV19	TRBJ1-3	.
TGCAGCGCCCAGGGGGCGGGTGAGCAGTTCTTC	CSAQGAGEQFF	.	TRBV29-1	TRBJ2-1	TRBD1
TGTGCCAGCAGCCACCCCCGTTGGCTAGCCCCAGCGGGGTCCTACAATGAGCAGTTCTTC	CASSHPRWLAPAGSYNEQFF	.	TRBV9	TRBJ2-1	TRBD2
TGTGCCAGCAGCACCGACAGGGCAGGGGGAACTGAAGCTTTCTTT	CASSTDRAGGTEAFF	.	TRBV6-1	TRBJ1-1	TRBD1
TGTGCCAGCAGCCCCGGGGGACCCTATGGCTACACCTTC	CASSPGGPYGYTF	.	TRBV11-2	TRBJ1-2	.
TGTGCCAGCAGCAGGGGCAGGGGACCTAATGAAAAACTGTTTTTT	CASSRGRGPNEKLFF	few	TRBV7-9	TRBJ1-4	.
TGTGCCATCAGTGGGACAGGTGAAGGCTACACCTTC	CAISGTGEGYTF	once	TRBV10-3	TRBJ1-2	TRBD1
TGTGCCAGCAGTCCCGACAGGCGATACAATGAGCAGTTCTTC	CASSPDRRYNEQFF	.	TRBV27	TRBJ2-1	.
TGCGCCAGCAGCCTCTCTAGCGGGGAATACTACGAGCAGTACTTC	CASSLSSGEYYEQYF	.	TRBV4-3	TRBJ2-7	TRBD2
TGTGCCACCAGTGATGCCGGGACAGGGCTTAATGAAAAACTGTTTTTT	CATSDAGTGLNEKLFF	.	TRBV24-1	TRBJ1-4	TRBD1
TGTGCCAGCACCCCCGGGGACTCCCGGGGGGAGCAGTACTTC	CASTPGDSRGEQYF	.	TRBV7-2	TRBJ2-7	.
TGTGCCAGCAGCCCGGGGGGGACTAGCGGGACAGATACGCAGTATTTT	CASSPGGTSGTDTQYF	.	TRBV5-4	TRBJ2-3	TRBD2
TGCAGTGCTAGTCCACAGGGTGGCAATCAGCCCCAGCATTTT	CSASPQGGNQPQHF	.	TRBV20-1	TRBJ1-5	.
TGTGCCAGCACCGGAGGGTGGGTTGGGGGTGAAGCTTTCTTT	CASTGGWVGGEAFF	.	TRBV28	TRBJ1-1	.
TGTGCCAGCAGACCCCCGGGACAGGACTATGGCTACACCTTC	CASRPPGQDYGYTF	.	TRBV7-2	TRBJ1-2	TRBD1
TGTGCCAGTAGCCCGGGGGGGCGAAGAGGGAACACTGAAGCTTTCTTT	CASSPGGRRGNTEAFF	.	TRBV19	TRBJ1-1	.
TGTGCCAGCAGCCGAACAGGGAGCTCTGGAAACACCATATATTTT	CASSRTGSSGNTIYF	.	TRBV3-1/TRBV3-2	TRBJ1-3	.
TGTGCCAGCAGCCCAAGCCCTCGGGGACAGGGACATGGCTACACCTTC	CASSPSPRGQGHGYTF	.	TRBV4-2	TRBJ1-2	TRBD1
TGTGCCAGTAGTATAGCGGGGGGTCAGCTGTTTTTT	CASSIAGGQLFF	.	TRBV19	TRBJ2-2	TRBD2